This T cell receptor (beta chain) was documented in a study of post-analysis software for immune sequencing data. Notes on the study in general: Controls showed lower frequencies than patients for five TRBV segments, and TRBV5-6, TRBV5-1 and TRBV20-1 were among these.

As concerns this clonotype: The target antigen is unknown.

Unique molecular identifiers featured in each of the TCR beta cDNA libraries. TCRdb reprocessed the PCR reads via MiXCR and lists one record per CDR3 protein. The sample includes hundreds of thousands of distinct CDR3 sequences, 25% to 30% of them seen just once. Per the germline V gene, CDR1 is MDHEN and CDR2 is SYDVKM. CDR3 length: 16 amino acids. With 5 bases clipped from V and 11 bases from J, the junction kept 14 bases outside the gene matches. Input material: blood. V is TRBV28 and J is TRBJ2-5; the match to TRBD2 covers 13 bases. The clonotype was recovered from a girl aged 10-17 years with multiple sclerosis. This CDR3 is CASSLPGLAGVNEQYF. The CDR3 bases are TGTGCCAGCAGTCTCCCCGGACTAGCGGGAGTCAATGAGCAGTACTTC. Complete variable domain (other parts from reference TRBV28 and TRBJ2-5): DVKVTQSSRYLVKRTGEKVFLECVQDMDHENMFWYRQDPGLGLRLIYFSYDVKMKEKGDIPEGYSVSREKKERFSLILESASTNQTSMYLCASSLPGLAGVNEQYFGPGTRLLVL.